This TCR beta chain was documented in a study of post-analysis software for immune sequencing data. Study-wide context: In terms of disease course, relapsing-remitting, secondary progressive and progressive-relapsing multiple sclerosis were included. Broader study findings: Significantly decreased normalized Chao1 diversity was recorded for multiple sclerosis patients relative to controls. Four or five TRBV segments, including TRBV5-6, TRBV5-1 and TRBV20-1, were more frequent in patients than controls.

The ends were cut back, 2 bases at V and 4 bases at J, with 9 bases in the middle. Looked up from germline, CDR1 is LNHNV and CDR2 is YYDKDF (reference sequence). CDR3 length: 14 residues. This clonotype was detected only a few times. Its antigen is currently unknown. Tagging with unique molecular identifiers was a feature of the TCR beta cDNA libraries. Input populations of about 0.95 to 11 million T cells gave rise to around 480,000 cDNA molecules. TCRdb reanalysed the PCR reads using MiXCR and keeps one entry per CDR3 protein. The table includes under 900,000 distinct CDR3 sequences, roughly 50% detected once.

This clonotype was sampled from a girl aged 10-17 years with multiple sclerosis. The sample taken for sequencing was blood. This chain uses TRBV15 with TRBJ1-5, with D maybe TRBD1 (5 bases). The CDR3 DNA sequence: TGTGCCACCAGCAGACTCGGGGGAAATCAGCCCCAGCATTTT. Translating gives CATSRLGGNQPQHF. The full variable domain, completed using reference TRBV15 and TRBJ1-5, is DAMVIQNPRYQVTQFGKPVTLSCSQTLNHNVMYWYQQKSSQAPKLLFHYYDKDFNNEADTPDNFQSRRPNTSFCFLDIRSPGLGDTAMYLCATSRLGGNQPQHFGDGTRLSIL.